This T cell receptor beta chain was obtained from a study of T cells in Graves' hyperthyroidism and ophthalmopathy (dated by TCRdb to between 2018 and 2020). Turning to the overall study: Peripheral blood was sampled at the time of initial diagnosis, prior to any treatment. The paper describes TCR Vbeta CDR3 sequencing of 140 or so peripheral blood samples, made up of fewer than 50 ophthalmopathy patients, around 78 hyperthyroidism patients and some 17 progressor patients. Prospective prediction of ophthalmopathy was tested in an independent validation cohort consisting of roughly 19 hyperthyroidism patients and 15 or so patients who later progressed to ophthalmopathy. TCR V-J signatures able to tell the groups apart were searched for in a discovery cohort of 90 to 100 patients, of whom 43 had Graves' ophthalmopathy and around 56 had stable Graves' hyperthyroidism. The roughly 100 discovery patients were divided at random into training and test sets in a 7:3 ratio. After sampling, hyperthyroidism patients received methimazole starting at 30 mg daily, and ophthalmopathy patients received high-dose intravenous methylprednisolone. In addition, the study compared T-cell repertoires in thyroid tissue and in blood from over 5 Graves' hyperthyroidism patients. Overall study outcomes, separate from this receptor: In cross-validation, a model built on a 13 V-J signature told ophthalmopathy apart from stable hyperthyroidism with about 90% sensitivity and approximately 84% specificity, and in testing the same model reached 80%/75%. In validation, the model predicted progression to ophthalmopathy with around 71% sensitivity and approximately 74% specificity, a median of 6.5 months before onset. Most expanded thyroid clonotypes (frequency above 0.001) were also found in blood, which suggests that blood repertoires may mirror thyroid immune responses. No statistical method was used to fix the sample size in advance, and group allocation was not hidden from the investigators.

The germline V gene sets CDR1 to MDHEN and CDR2 to SYDVKM. Counted from cysteine to phenylalanine, this CDR3 has 12 amino acids. Here the CDR3 DNA is all that survives: 36 bases in frame from base 1. Stable Graves' hyperthyroidism was defined as no progression to ophthalmopathy during 18 months of follow-up. Hyperthyroidism patients were newly diagnosed, with disease duration under 2 months, and aged 18 to 65 years. The study excluded patients with uncontrolled infections, other autoimmune diseases, pregnancy or lactation. Diagnoses were based on clinical symptoms, serum thyroxine and TRAb, thyroid ultrasound and orbital computed tomography. PBMCs were isolated from more than 8 ml of fresh peripheral blood by Ficoll-Paque density gradient centrifugation. Total RNA was extracted with Trizol reagent, and quality was checked on an Agilent 2100 Bioanalyzer. Details on this clonotype: Its target antigen remains unknown. The junction departs from the called germline gene at one end, perhaps through a read error.

The TCR beta CDR3 regions were amplified from RNA transcripts. The first round of RT-PCR for the TCR CDR3 was performed with the HTBI primer set and the Qiagen OneStep RT-PCR kit. Libraries were constructed in a second round of multiplex PCR, after which size selection and purification were carried out. Paired-end sequencing of the libraries was performed with 100 bp reads on an Illumina HiSeq2000. The published analysis was carried out like this. SOAPnuke was used to process the raw data, throwing out any read that contained adapters or uncalled bases, had a mean Phred below 15, or lacked an exact constant-primer or identifier match. COPE v1.2.5 was used to merge the high-quality paired reads, and each unique nucleotide sequence was defined as a clonotype. Clonotypes were aligned to IMGT TRBV, TRBD and TRBJ reference segments using MiTCR v1.1. The analysis included only V-J combinations with a frequency above 0.0001, which together covered over 98% of the repertoires. The TCS score was defined as the ratio of F50 (clonal expansion) to E x V (chaos), calculated using BLOSUM62-based TCRdist between CDR3 peptides within each V-J. Welch's t-statistics and random forest reduced around 510 V-J features to 10 to 15, which were used in a naive Bayes classifier (R e1071). The Morisita-Horn index was used to measure how similar the thyroid and blood repertoires were. Starting from the raw public reads, TCRdb applied fastp trimming at Q25, assembled clones with MiXCR and retained in-frame beta chains. Merged by CDR3 protein, the rows form single entries marked with the most common genes and DNA. The V and J calls reflect TCRdb's pipeline rather than the authors' work. Across this sample there are 700,000 to 850,000 distinct CDR3 sequences, with 30% to 40% seen only once. Of the sample, less than 35% is held by the ten largest clones.

This clonotype was sampled from a woman aged 40 to 50 with Graves' hyperthyroidism. The chain was built from TRBV28 and TRBJ1-6; a tentative D call is TRBD1 (5 bases match). Sequenced material: blood. The CDR3 amino acid sequence is: CLHGGNNSPLHF. The DNA sequence is given as TGCCTTCACGGGGGGAATAATTCACCCCTCCACTTT.